This T cell receptor (beta chain) appears in the sequencing data of a study of technical replicates of blood from a handful of donors. Some clones are missing from TCRdb's copy, which holds only in-frame ones; the method was immunoSEQ multiplex PCR. The repertoire holds fewer than 85,000 clones, about 95% seen once, with roughly 0.25% in the top ten. Germline V gene lookup returns CDR1 MNHEY and CDR2 SMNVEV (reference sequence). The CDR3 has 13 amino acids. V gave up 2 bases and J gave up 8 bases, with 10 bases separating them. The sequenced material came from T cells isolated from PBMCs. This chain links TRBV27 with TRBJ1-5; D is possibly TRBD1 (6 bases). The sequence came from a human donor in good health. CDR3 residues: CASSLTGSEPQHF. The CDR3 bases are TGTGCCAGCAGTTTAACAGGGTCCGAGCCCCAGCATTTT.